The following is a T cell receptor beta chain sequence with its context. The germline V and J ends were trimmed by 5 bases and 5 bases, with 6 bases remaining between them. Germline CDR1 SEHNR, CDR2 FQNEAQ (reference sequence). The CDR3 spans 12 residues. The data belong to a study of blood T cell repertoires in COVID-19. Looking at the study overall: PBMCs, B-cell-depleted T cells, or T cells were the source of the cDNA or gDNA that made up the material.

How the authors handled the data: Estimates of nucleated cell counts were drawn from the amplification of reference gene primers. Generated by immunoSEQ multiplex PCR, the TCRdb table keeps only in-frame clones and is missing some. The DNA was the basis for D and trimming; V, J and clone size are from that table. The sample records approximately 150,000 clones, 80% to 90% being singletons. The gene calls are TRBV7-9 and TRBJ1-4; D is unresolved. Sequencing was carried out using peripheral blood. The source is an older woman who had recovered from COVID-19. This CDR3 reads CASSPGNEKLFF. CDR3 coding DNA: TGTGCCAGCAGCCCGGGAAATGAAAAACTGTTTTTT.